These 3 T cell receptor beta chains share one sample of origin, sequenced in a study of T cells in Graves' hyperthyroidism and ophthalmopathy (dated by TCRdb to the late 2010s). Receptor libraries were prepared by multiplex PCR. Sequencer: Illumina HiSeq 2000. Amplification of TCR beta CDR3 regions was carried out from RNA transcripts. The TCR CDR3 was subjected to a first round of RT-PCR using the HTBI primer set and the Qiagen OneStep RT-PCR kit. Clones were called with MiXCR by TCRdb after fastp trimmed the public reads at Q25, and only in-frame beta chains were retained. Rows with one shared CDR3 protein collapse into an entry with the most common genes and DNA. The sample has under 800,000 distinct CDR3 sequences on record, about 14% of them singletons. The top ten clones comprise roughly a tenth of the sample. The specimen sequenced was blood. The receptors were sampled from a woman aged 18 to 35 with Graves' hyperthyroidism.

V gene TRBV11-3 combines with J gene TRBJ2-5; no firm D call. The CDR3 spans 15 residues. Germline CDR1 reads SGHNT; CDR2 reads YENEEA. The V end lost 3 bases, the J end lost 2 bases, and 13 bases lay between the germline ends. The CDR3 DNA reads TGTGCCAGCAGCTTTTTCGACCACGAACAAGAGACCCAGTACTTC. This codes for CASSFFDHEQETQYF.

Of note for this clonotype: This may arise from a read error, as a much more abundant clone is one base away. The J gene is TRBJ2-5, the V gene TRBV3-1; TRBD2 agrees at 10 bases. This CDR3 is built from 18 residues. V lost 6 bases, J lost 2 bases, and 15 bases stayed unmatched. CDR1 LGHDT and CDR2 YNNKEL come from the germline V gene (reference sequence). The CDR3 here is CASRQRSNVLAGQETQYF. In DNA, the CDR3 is TGTGCCAGCAGACAAAGGTCTAACGTACTAGCGGGGCAAGAGACCCAGTACTTC.

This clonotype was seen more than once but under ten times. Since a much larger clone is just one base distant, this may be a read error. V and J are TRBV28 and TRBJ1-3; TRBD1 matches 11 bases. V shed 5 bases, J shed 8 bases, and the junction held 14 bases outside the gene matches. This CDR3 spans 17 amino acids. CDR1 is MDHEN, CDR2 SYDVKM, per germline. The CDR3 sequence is CASSTIGQGADGDTIYF. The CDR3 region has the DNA TGTGCCAGCAGTACGATAGGACAGGGGGCGGACGGAGACACCATATATTTT. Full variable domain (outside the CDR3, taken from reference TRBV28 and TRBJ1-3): DVKVTQSSRYLVKRTGEKVFLECVQDMDHENMFWYRQDPGLGLRLIYFSYDVKMKEKGDIPEGYSVSREKKERFSLILESASTNQTSMYLCASSTIGQGADGDTIYFGEGSWLTVV.